This entry concerns a single TCR beta chain. This CDR3 is 17 amino acids long. The ends were cut back, 4 bases at V and 0 bases at J, with 18 bases in the middle. CDR1 is LGHDT, CDR2 YNNKEL, per germline (reference sequence). The method was immunoSEQ multiplex PCR; TCRdb's version includes in-frame clones alone and lacks a portion of them. The sample has around 140,000 clones, around 80% seen once. This record belongs to a study of blood T cell repertoires in COVID-19. Overall study: Acute and convalescent COVID-19 samples came from the United States, Italy and Spain. Sources were T cells, B-cell-depleted T cells, or PBMCs; the material itself was cDNA or gDNA.

The sample taken for sequencing was peripheral blood. This TCR was recovered from a human donor with acute or convalescent COVID-19. The donor label of this sample is uncertain. The J gene is TRBJ1-2, the V gene TRBV3-1 (or the pseudogene TRBV3-2); D call uncertain. Here the CDR3 DNA reads TGTGCCAGCAGCCCTCCTGGTCGTCCAACTGCTAACTATGGCTACACCTTC. This sequence encodes CASSPPGRPTANYGYTF.